The sequence of this T cell receptor beta chain was determined in a study of T cells in Graves' hyperthyroidism and ophthalmopathy (dated by TCRdb to about 2019). Broadly, across the study: Peripheral blood samples were taken at initial diagnosis, before any treatment was given. TCR V-J signatures able to tell the groups apart were searched for in a discovery cohort of 90 to 100 patients, of whom around 42 had Graves' ophthalmopathy and about 55 had stable Graves' hyperthyroidism. Prospective prediction of ophthalmopathy was tested in an independent validation cohort consisting of 18 hyperthyroidism patients and 17 patients who later progressed to ophthalmopathy. For training and testing, the 110 or so patients in the discovery cohort were randomly divided in a 7:3 ratio. In addition, the study compared T-cell repertoires in thyroid tissue and in blood from five or six Graves' hyperthyroidism patients. Following sampling, methimazole starting at 30 mg daily was given to hyperthyroidism patients, and high-dose intravenous methylprednisolone was given to ophthalmopathy patients. TCR Vbeta CDR3 sequencing of 130 to 150 peripheral blood samples (over 40 ophthalmopathy, approximately 80 hyperthyroidism and about 17 progressor patients) is reported in the paper. The investigation overall reported the following: Sample size was not statistically predetermined, and investigators were not blinded to group allocation. In validation, the model predicted progression to ophthalmopathy with approximately 71% sensitivity and 72% to 85% specificity, a median of around 6.6 months before onset. Blood samples also contained most of the expanded thyroid clonotypes (frequency above 0.001), which suggests that blood repertoires may reflect thyroid immune responses. A model built on a 13 V-J signature distinguished ophthalmopathy from stable hyperthyroidism, reaching 85% to 90% sensitivity and 81.08% specificity in cross-validation and 80%/75% in testing.

TCR beta CDR3 regions were amplified from RNA transcripts. A first-round RT-PCR of the TCR CDR3 used the HTBI primer set with the Qiagen OneStep RT-PCR kit. Libraries were constructed in a second round of multiplex PCR, after which size selection and purification were carried out. Libraries were sequenced paired-end with 100 bp reads on an Illumina HiSeq2000. The paper's data handling went like this. SOAPnuke was used to process the raw data, removing reads that contained adapters or uncalled bases, had a mean Phred below 15, or lacked an exact match to the constant primer or identifier. COPE v1.2.5 was used to merge the high-quality paired reads, and each unique nucleotide sequence was defined as a clonotype. Clonotypes were aligned to IMGT TRBV, TRBD and TRBJ reference segments using MiTCR v1.1. Analysis was restricted to V-J combinations with a frequency above 0.0001, which covered about 99% of repertoires. A TCS score was defined as the ratio between F50 (clonal expansion) and ExV (chaos), using BLOSUM62-based TCRdist between CDR3 peptides within each V-J. Welch's t-statistics and random forest reduced 500 to 550 V-J features to 10 to 15, which were used in a naive Bayes classifier (R e1071). The Morisita-Horn index was used to measure how similar the thyroid and blood repertoires were. The raw public data were reprocessed by TCRdb itself: fastp quality trimming at Q25, MiXCR clonotype calling, in-frame beta chains only. One record per CDR3 amino acid sequence lists the most common genes and DNA. The V and J calls follow TCRdb's processing rather than the paper's. Across this sample there are hundreds of thousands of distinct CDR3 sequences, with 35% seen only once. The ten largest clones represent roughly 31% of the sample.

This clonotype was detected ten times or more. The clone's antigen remains unknown. The sample holds no much larger clone one base away, and base qualities are not on file. Stable Graves' hyperthyroidism was defined as no progression to ophthalmopathy during 18 months of follow-up. Hyperthyroidism patients were newly diagnosed, had a disease duration of under 2 months, and were aged 18 to 65 years. The study excluded patients with uncontrolled infections, other autoimmune diseases, pregnancy or lactation. Clinical symptoms, serum thyroxine and TRAb, thyroid ultrasound, and orbital computed tomography formed the basis for the diagnoses. PBMCs were isolated from about 9.2 ml of fresh peripheral blood by Ficoll-Paque density gradient centrifugation. Total RNA was extracted using Trizol reagent, and RNA quality was assessed on an Agilent 2100 Bioanalyzer. A distance of 10 bases separates the germline ends of V and J, which lose 0 bases and 7 bases respectively. Spanning cysteine to phenylalanine, the CDR3 consists of 15 amino acids. The DNA shown is the 45-base CDR3, in frame from base 1. Per the germline V gene (reference sequence), SEHNR is the CDR1 and FQNEAQ is the CDR2.

The sample was blood. The sequence came from a woman in her thirties or forties with Graves' hyperthyroidism. The chain employs TRBV7-9 and TRBJ1-6; matching of 5 bases hints at TRBD1 as the D gene. The CDR3 protein: CASSLAGVKNSPLHF. The base sequence is TGTGCCAGCAGCTTAGCAGGGGTCAAGAATTCACCCCTCCACTTT. Where the CDR3 stops, the reference TRBV7-9 and TRBJ1-6 genes take over; the full variable domain is DTGVSQNPRHKITKRGQNVTFRCDPISEHNRLYWYRQTLGQGPEFLTYFQNEAQLEKSRLLSDRFSAERPKGSFSTLEIQRTEQGDSAMYLCASSLAGVKNSPLHFGNGTRLTVT.